The sequence of this T cell receptor beta chain was determined in a study of shared clonotypes between healthy human individuals. This CDR3 region has 14 residues. Losses at the gene ends were 6 bases for V and 4 bases for J; bases not matched to a gene: 6. Looked up from germline, CDR1 is SGHKS and CDR2 is YYEKEE (reference sequence). For every subset, genomic DNA was evenly distributed across several immunoSEQ plates. Each unsorted PBMC replicate got 300 ng genomic DNA, around 30,000 genomes. The authors' processing: In the immunoSEQ data, sequences were junction-only and lacked quality scores, so filtering differed. TCRdb's copy holds only in-frame clones and misses some; the assay was immunoSEQ multiplex PCR. Clone size and the V and J calls come from that table; the DNA yielded D and trimming. The sample shows some 450,000 clones, 70% to 80% of them seen only once. Every donor was a Caucasian adult from Nashville, Tennessee.

The receptor was isolated from a woman between 35 and 50 years old in good health. Some clones in this sample may be carry-over from other donors' samples. The chain uses TRBV5-5 and TRBJ1-3; 8 bases align to TRBD1. The sample consisted of PBMCs. The DNA of the CDR3 is TGTGCCAGCACCCTGGACAGGGCGGGAAACACCATATATTTT. Translating gives CASTLDRAGNTIYF.